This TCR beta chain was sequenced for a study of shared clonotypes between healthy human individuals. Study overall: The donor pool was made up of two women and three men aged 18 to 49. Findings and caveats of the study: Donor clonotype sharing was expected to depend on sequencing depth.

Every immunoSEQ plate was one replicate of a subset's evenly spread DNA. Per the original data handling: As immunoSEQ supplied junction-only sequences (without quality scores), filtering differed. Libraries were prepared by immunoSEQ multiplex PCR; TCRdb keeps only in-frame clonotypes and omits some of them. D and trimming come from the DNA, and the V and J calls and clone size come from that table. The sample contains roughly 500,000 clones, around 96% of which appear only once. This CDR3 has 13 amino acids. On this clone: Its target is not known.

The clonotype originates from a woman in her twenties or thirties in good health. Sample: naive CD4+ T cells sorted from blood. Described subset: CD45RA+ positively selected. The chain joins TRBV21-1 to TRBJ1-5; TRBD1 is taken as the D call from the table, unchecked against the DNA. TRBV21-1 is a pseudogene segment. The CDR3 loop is CASPGTEEKPQHF. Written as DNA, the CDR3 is TGTGCCAGCCCTGGGACAGAGGAGAAGCCCCAGCATTTT.